This TCR beta chain was documented in a study of human T cells and chemical hapten exposure. The CDR3 covers 12 residues. Trimming left V 4 bases short and J 13 bases short, with 14 bases between. Per germline, CDR1 MGHRA and CDR2 YSYEKL. TCRdb reprocessed the RACE reads via MiXCR and lists one record per CDR3 protein. The sample shows 150,000 to 200,000 distinct CDR3 sequences, 25% to 35% of them seen only once. As for time point: patch test 3, about 24 weeks after DPC sensitization. Treatment defined: therapeutic diphenylcyclopropenone sensitization with weekly scalp DPC. The starting material was whole blood, obtained in connection with sensitization to the hapten diphenylcyclopropenone (DPC). This clonotype was sampled from a woman aged 18-35 years with alopecia areata. Some clones in this sample may be carry-over from other donors' samples. This rearrangement joins TRBV4-1 to TRBJ2-1; TRBD2 might be the D (6 bases). The DNA of the CDR3 is TGCGCCAGCAGCCGACTGGCGGGAAGACAGTTCTTC. The encoded protein is CASSRLAGRQFF.